The rows below give T cell receptor beta chains drawn from one sample of a study of T cell responses to AZD1222 COVID-19 vaccine. Profiled with immunoSEQ multiplex PCR; TCRdb holds only in-frame clones, not every one. The table shows 120,000 to 150,000 clones, with around nine tenths occurring only once. The sequenced sample was peripheral blood, obtained on day 0 of AZD1222 vaccination. Receptor source: an adult in good health. CDR3s include the opening cysteine and the closing phenylalanine or tryptophan.

length,J,V,CDR3
12,TRBJ2-7,TRBV6-1,CASSESAYEQYF
11,TRBJ2-5,TRBV3-1/TRBV3-2,CASSQAETQYF
12,TRBJ1-1,TRBV5-4,CASSLNREGAFF
12,TRBJ2-5,TRBV5-1,CASSLAMETQYF
13,TRBJ1-5,TRBV9,CASSVGAATPQHF
14,TRBJ2-4,TRBV28,CASSLVGARSIQYF
16,TRBJ1-5,TRBV7-9,CASSLGAGGSNQPQHF
13,TRBJ2-5,TRBV30,CAWSVRGLETQYF
15,TRBJ2-7,TRBV7-9,CASSTWTGGSYEQYF
16,TRBJ2-1,TRBV9,CASSVGVRDRSDEQFF
14,TRBJ1-1,TRBV5-4,CASSFRGGATEAFF
13,TRBJ2-4,TRBV4-1,CASSQDSYQIQYF
14,TRBJ1-2,TRBV7-8,CASSLFEDRGGYTF
13,TRBJ1-1,TRBV2,CASSANGFGEAFF
16,TRBJ1-6,TRBV7-2,CASSQEGRVGNSPLHF
13,TRBJ1-2,TRBV6-5,CASRYRESRGYTF
13,TRBJ2-7,TRBV2,CASSEGTGYEQYF
16,TRBJ1-1,TRBV3-1/TRBV3-2,CASSQDSKTGSTEAFF
14,TRBJ2-7,TRBV24-1,CATSDLPPSSEQYF
16,TRBJ1-4,TRBV7-2,CASSLLLGTANEKLFF
16,TRBJ2-3,TRBV19,CASSMGRDPGTDTQYF
13,TRBJ1-1,TRBV3-1/TRBV3-2,CASSFRSVGEAFF
14,TRBJ2-5,TRBV3-1/TRBV3-2,CASSQQGGWETQYF